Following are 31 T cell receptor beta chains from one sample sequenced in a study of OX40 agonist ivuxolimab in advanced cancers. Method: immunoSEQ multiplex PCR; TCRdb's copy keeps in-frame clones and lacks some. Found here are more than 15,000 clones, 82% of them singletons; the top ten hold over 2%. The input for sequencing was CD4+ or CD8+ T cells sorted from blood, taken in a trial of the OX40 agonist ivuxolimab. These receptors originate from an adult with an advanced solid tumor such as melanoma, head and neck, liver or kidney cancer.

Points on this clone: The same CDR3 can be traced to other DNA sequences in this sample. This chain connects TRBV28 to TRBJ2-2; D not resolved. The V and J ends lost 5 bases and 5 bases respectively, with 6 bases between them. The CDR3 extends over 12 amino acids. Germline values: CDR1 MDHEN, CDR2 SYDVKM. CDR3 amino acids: CASSVTTGELFF. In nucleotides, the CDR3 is TGTGCCAGCAGTGTGACTACCGGGGAGCTGTTTTTT.

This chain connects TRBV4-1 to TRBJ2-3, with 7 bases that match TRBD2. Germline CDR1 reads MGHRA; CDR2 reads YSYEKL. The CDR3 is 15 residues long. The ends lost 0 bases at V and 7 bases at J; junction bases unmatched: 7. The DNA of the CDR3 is TGCGCCAGCAGCCAAGACTCGACTAGCCCCAATACGCAGTATTTT. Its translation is CASSQDSTSPNTQYF.

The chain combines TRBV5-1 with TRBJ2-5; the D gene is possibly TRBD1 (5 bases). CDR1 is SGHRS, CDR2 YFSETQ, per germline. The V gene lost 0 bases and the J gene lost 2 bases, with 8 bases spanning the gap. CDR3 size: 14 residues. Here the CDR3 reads CASSLGGRQETQYF. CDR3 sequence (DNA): TGCGCCAGCAGCTTGGGGGGCCGACAAGAGACCCAGTACTTC.

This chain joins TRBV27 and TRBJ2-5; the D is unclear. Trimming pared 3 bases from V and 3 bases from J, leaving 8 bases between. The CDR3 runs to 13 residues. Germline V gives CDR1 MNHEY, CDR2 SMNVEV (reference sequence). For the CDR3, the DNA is TGTGCCAGCAGTTTGCGACAAAAAGAGACCCAGTACTTC. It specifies CASSLRQKETQYF.

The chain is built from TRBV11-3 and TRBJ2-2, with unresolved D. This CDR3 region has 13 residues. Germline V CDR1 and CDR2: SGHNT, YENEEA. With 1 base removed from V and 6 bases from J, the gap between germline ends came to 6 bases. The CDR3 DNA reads TGTGCCAGCAGCTTAGGCTCTGCCGGGGAGCTGTTTTTT. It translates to CASSLGSAGELFF.

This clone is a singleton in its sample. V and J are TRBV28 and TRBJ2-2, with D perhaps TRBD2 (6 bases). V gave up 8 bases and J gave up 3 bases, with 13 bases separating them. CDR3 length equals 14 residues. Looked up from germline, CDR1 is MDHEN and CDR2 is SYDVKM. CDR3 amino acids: CASGRWGYTGELFF. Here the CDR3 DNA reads TGTGCCAGCGGGAGGTGGGGGTACACCGGGGAGCTGTTTTTT.

This CDR3 reads CAIRSGDGSNQPQHF. Here the CDR3 DNA reads TGTGCCATACGATCAGGTGATGGGAGCAATCAGCCCCAGCATTTT. This rearrangement joins TRBV10-3 to TRBJ1-5; D not resolved. With 9 bases removed from V and 1 base from J, the gap between germline ends came to 16 bases. CDR1 and CDR2 from the germline V gene are ENHRY and SYGVKD. The CDR3 is 15 amino acids.

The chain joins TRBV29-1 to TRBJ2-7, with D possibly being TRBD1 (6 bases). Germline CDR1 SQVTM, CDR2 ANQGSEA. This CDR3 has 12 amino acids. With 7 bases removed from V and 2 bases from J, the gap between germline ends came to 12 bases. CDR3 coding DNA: TGCAGCGCCTCGACAGGTACCTACGAGCAGTACTTC. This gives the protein CSASTGTYEQYF.

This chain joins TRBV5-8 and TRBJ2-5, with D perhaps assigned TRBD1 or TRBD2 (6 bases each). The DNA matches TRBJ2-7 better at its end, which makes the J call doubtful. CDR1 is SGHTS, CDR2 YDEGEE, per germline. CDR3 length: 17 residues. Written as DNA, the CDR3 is TGTGCCAGCACAGGGCGACAGGCAGGAGGGAGGTTCTACGAGCAGTACTTC. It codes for CASTGRQAGGRFYEQYF.

This chain's CDR3 is CAWSRGDGGYTF. In nucleotides, the CDR3 is TGTGCCTGGAGTAGGGGAGATGGTGGCTACACCTTC. The chain has TRBV30 and TRBJ1-2; D possibly corresponds to TRBD1 (5 bases). The CDR3 has 12 residues. Trimming cost V 2 bases and J 7 bases, with 11 bases left between them. The germline CDR1 and CDR2 sequences are GTSNPN and SVGIG (reference sequence). Full variable domain (outside the CDR3, taken from reference TRBV30 and TRBJ1-2): SQTIHQWPATLVQPVGSPLSLECTVEGTSNPNLYWYRQAAGRGLQLLFYSVGIGQISSEVPQNLSASRPQDRQFILSSKKLLLSDSGFYLCAWSRGDGGYTFGSGTRLTVV.

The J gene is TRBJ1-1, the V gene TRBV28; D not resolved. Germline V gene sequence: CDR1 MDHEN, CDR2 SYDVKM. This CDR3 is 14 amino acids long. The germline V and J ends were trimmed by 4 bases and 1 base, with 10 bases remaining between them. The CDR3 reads CASSSRVSNTEAFF. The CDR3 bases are TGTGCCAGCAGTTCCCGGGTCTCGAACACTGAAGCTTTCTTT.

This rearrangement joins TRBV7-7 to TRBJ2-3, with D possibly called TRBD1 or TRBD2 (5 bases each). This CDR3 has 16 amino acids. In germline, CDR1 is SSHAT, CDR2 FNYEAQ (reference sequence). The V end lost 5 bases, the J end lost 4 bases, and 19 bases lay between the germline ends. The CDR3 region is CASSHGVGGRADTQYF. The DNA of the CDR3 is TGTGCCAGCAGCCATGGTGTTGGGGGACGTGCAGATACGCAGTATTTT.

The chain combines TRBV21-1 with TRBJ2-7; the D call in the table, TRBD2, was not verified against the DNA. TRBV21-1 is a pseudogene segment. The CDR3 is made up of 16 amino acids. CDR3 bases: TGTGCCAGCAGCAAACAGACTAGCGGGAAAGAGCACGAGCAGTACTTC. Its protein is CASSKQTSGKEHEQYF.

In DNA form, the CDR3 reads TGTGCCAGCAGCAACGGTAGGAGCTCCTACAATGAGCAGTTCTTC. This encodes CASSNGRSSYNEQFF. The chain has TRBV6-1 and TRBJ2-1; no definite D call. The CDR3 covers 15 residues. The germline V gene encodes CDR1 MNHNS and CDR2 SASEGT. V was clipped by 6 bases and J by 0 bases, with 12 bases between them.

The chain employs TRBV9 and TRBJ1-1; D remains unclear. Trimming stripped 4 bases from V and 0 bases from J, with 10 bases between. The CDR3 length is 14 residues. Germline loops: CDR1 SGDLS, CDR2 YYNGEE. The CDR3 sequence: CASSPRTVNTEAFF. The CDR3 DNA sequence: TGTGCCAGCAGCCCACGGACGGTGAACACTGAAGCTTTCTTT.

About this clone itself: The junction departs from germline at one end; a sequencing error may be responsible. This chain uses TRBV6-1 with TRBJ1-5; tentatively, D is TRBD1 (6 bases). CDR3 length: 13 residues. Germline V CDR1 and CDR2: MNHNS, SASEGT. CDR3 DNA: TGTGCCAGCAGTCAAGCAGGGGATCAGCCCCAGCATTTT. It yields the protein CASSQAGDQPQHF.

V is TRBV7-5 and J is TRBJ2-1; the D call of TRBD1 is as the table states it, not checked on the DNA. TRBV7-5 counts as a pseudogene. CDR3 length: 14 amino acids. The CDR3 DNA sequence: TGTGCCAGAAGCCCCTTTCAGGGTACCAATGAGCAGTTCTTC. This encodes CARSPFQGTNEQFF.

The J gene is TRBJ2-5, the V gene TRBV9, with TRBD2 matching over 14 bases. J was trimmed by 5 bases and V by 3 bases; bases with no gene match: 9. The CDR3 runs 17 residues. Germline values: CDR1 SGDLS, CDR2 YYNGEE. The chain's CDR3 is CASSAGGLAGERETQYF. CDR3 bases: TGTGCCAGCAGCGCGGGGGGACTAGCGGGAGAGAGGGAGACCCAGTACTTC. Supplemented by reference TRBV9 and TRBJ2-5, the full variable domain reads DSGVTQTPKHLITATGQRVTLRCSPRSGDLSVYWYQQSLDQGLQFLIQYYNGEERAKGNILERFSAQQFPDLHSELNLSSLELGDSALYFCASSAGGLAGERETQYFGPGTRLLVL.

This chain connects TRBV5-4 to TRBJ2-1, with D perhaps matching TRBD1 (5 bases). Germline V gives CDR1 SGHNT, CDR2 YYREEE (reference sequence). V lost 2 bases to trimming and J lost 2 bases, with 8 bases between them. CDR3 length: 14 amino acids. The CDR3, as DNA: TGTGCCAGCAGCTTAAGGGGTACCTACAATGAGCAGTTCTTC. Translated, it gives CASSLRGTYNEQFF.

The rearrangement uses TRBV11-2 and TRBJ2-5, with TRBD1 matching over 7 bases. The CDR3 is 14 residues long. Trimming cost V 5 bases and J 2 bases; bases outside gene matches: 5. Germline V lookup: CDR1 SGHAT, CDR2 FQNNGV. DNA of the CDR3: TGTGCCAGCAGCGCCGGGACAGTACAAGAGACCCAGTACTTC. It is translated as CASSAGTVQETQYF.

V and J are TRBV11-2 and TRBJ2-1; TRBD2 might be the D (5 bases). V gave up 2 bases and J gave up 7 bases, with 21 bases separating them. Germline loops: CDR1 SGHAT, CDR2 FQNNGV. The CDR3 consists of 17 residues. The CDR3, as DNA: TGTGCCAGCAGCTTACCTCAAAGCGGACGCCAGAAGAATGAGCAGTTCTTC. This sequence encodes CASSLPQSGRQKNEQFF.

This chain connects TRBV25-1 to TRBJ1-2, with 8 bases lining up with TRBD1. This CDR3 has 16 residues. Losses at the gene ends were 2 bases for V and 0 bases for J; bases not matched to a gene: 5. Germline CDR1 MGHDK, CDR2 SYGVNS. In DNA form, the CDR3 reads TGTGCCAGCAGTGAACTCGGACAGGGACCTAACTATGGCTACACCTTC. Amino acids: CASSELGQGPNYGYTF.

CDR3 protein: CASSRNNRDEQYF. The CDR3 DNA is TGTGCCAGCTCGAGGAACAACAGGGACGAGCAGTACTTC. The genes are TRBV18 and TRBJ2-7, with D perhaps TRBD1 (6 bases). This CDR3 region has 13 residues. V was clipped by 6 bases and J by 5 bases, with 14 bases between them. Germline CDR1 reads KGHSH; CDR2 reads LQKENI.

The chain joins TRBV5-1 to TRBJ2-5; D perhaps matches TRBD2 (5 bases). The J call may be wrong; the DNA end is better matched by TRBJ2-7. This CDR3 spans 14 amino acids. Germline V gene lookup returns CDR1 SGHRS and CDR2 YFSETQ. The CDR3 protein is CASSPLTGNYEQYF. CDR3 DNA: TGCGCCAGCAGCCCCCTGACGGGGAACTACGAGCAGTACTTC.

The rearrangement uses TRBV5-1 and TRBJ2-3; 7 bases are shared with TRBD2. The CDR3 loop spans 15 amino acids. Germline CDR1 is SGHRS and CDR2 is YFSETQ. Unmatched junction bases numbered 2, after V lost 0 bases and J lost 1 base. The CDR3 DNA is TGCGCCAGCAGCTTGGCGGCGGGGGGCACAGATACGCAGTATTTT. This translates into CASSLAAGGTDTQYF. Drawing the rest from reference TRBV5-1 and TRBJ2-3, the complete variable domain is KAGVTQTPRYLIKTRGQQVTLSCSPISGHRSVSWYQQTPGQGLQFLFEYFSETQRNKGNFPGRFSGRQFSNSRSEMNVSTLELGDSALYLCASSLAAGGTDTQYFGPGTRLTVL.

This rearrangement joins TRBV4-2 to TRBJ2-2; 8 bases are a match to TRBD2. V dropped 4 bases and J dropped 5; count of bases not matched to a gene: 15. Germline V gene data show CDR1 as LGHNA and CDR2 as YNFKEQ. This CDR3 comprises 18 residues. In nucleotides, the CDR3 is TGTGCCAGCAGCCCAACTCGGGGGGGCGGGGATCATACCGGGGAGCTGTTTTTT. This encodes CASSPTRGGGDHTGELFF.

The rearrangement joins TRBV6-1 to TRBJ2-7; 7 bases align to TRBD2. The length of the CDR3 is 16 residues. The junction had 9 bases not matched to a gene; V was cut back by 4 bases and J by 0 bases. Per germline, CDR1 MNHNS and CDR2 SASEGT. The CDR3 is CASSAGGWASSYEQYF. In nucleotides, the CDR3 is TGTGCCAGCAGTGCGGGGGGTTGGGCGAGCTCCTACGAGCAGTACTTC.

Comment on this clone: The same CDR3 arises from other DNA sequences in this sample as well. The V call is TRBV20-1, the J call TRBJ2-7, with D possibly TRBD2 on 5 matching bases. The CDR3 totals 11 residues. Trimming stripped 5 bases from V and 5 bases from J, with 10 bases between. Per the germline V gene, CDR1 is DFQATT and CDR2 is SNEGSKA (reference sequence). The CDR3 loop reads CSAQRVHEQYF. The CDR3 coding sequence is TGCAGTGCTCAGAGGGTGCACGAGCAGTACTTC.

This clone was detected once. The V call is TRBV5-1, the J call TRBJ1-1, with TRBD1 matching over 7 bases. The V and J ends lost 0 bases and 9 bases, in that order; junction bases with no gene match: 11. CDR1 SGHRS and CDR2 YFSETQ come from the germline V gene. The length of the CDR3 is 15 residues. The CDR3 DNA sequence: TGCGCCAGCAGCTTGGCCCGACCAGACAGGGATCAAGCTTTCTTT. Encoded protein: CASSLARPDRDQAFF.

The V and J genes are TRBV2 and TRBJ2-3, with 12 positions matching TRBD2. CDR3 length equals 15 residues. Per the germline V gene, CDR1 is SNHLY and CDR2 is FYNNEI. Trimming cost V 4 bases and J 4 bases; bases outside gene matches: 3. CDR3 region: CASSGLAGGSDTQYF. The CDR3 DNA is TGTGCCAGCAGTGGCCTAGCGGGAGGGTCAGATACGCAGTATTTT.

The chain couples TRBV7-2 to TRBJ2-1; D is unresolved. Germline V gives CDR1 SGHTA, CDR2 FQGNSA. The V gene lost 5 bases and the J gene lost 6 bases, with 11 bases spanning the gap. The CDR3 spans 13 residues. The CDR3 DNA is TGTGCCAGCAGCCCCGGCTCGTTCAATGAGCAGTTCTTC. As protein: CASSPGSFNEQFF.